The rows below give T cell receptor beta chains drawn from one sample of a study of blood T cell repertoires in COVID-19. Clones were sequenced by immunoSEQ multiplex PCR, and TCRdb holds only the in-frame ones, with some missing. The sample lists 90,000 to 100,000 clones; approximately 86% were seen once. Material for sequencing was peripheral blood. Receptor source: an elderly man with acute or convalescent COVID-19. CDR3s include the opening cysteine and the closing phenylalanine or tryptophan. A D gene is named only where the DNA matches it firmly. Size tells how often a clone was seen (once, few, many) or the class of an expanded clone, and some rows leave it out.

>.|15|TRBJ1-1|.|TRBV15
CATSRDEGENTEAFF
TGTGCCACCAGCAGAGATGAGGGGGAAAACACTGAAGCTTTCTTT
>.|15|TRBJ2-7|TRBD2|TRBV27
CASSRLAGTSYEQYF
TGTGCCAGCAGTAGATTAGCGGGAACCTCCTACGAGCAGTACTTC
>.|15|TRBJ1-5|.|TRBV9
CASSVSGSPNQPQHF
TGTGCCAGCAGCGTATCAGGGTCTCCAAATCAGCCCCAGCATTTT
>.|14|TRBJ2-7|TRBD2|TRBV5-4
CASSLGSGMGEQYF
TGTGCCAGCAGCTTGGGTAGCGGGATGGGCGAGCAGTACTTC
>once|14|TRBJ2-5|.|TRBV28
CASSRGHTGETQYF
TGTGCCAGCAGTAGGGGACATACCGGAGAGACCCAGTACTTC
>.|14|TRBJ1-1|.|TRBV10-3
CAISESIGDTEAFF
TGTGCCATCAGTGAGTCTATCGGGGACACTGAAGCTTTCTTT
>few|10|TRBJ2-7|.|TRBV3-1/TRBV3-2
CLQGLREQYF
TGTCTTCAGGGCCTTCGGGAGCAGTACTTC
>.|14|TRBJ2-3|TRBD1|TRBV19
CASARDRGQDTQYF
TGTGCCAGCGCCCGGGACAGGGGGCAAGATACGCAGTATTTT
>.|11|TRBJ2-5|.|TRBV19
CASSIRETQYF
TGTGCCAGTAGTATTAGAGAGACCCAGTACTTC
>.|16|TRBJ2-5|.|TRBV7-2
CASSLLGGASQETQYF
TGTGCCAGCAGCCTCTTGGGGGGGGCAAGCCAAGAGACCCAGTACTTC
>few|16|TRBJ1-1|TRBD1|TRBV19
CASSEYAGGLPTEAFF
TGTGCCAGTAGTGAGTATGCAGGGGGCCTACCCACTGAAGCTTTCTTT
>.|13|TRBJ1-6|.|TRBV4-2
CASSQLRGSPLHF
TGTGCCAGCAGCCAGCTCAGGGGATCACCCCTCCACTTT
>.|16|TRBJ1-2|.|TRBV6-5
CASSYSTSRNYYGYTF
TGTGCCAGCAGTTACTCGACGTCTAGGAACTACTATGGCTACACCTTC
>.|17|TRBJ2-1|.|TRBV13
CASSSLGSASSYNEQFF
TGTGCCAGCAGCTCTTTGGGTTCAGCGAGCTCCTACAATGAGCAGTTCTTC
>.|13|TRBJ2-3|TRBD2|TRBV5-4
CASQRGGTDTQYF
TGTGCCAGTCAGCGGGGGGGCACAGATACGCAGTATTTT
>.|16|TRBJ1-4|TRBD1|TRBV25-1
CASSEYSRQGVEKLFF
TGTGCCAGCAGTGAATATTCACGACAGGGCGTGGAAAAACTGTTTTTT
>.|15|TRBJ2-3|TRBD2|TRBV6-1
CASSEGLAVTDTQYF
TGTGCCAGCAGTGAAGGACTAGCGGTAACAGATACGCAGTATTTT
>.|13|TRBJ1-1|.|TRBV7-2
CASSSGGNTEAFF
TGTGCCAGCAGCTCCGGGGGGAACACTGAAGCTTTCTTT
>few|15|TRBJ2-5|.|TRBV5-4
CATKGGGGGQETQYF
TGTGCCACCAAGGGGGGGGGAGGAGGCCAAGAGACCCAGTACTTC
>.|16|TRBJ2-7|TRBD1|TRBV2
CASSPTGLTTSYEQYF
TGTGCCAGCAGCCCGACAGGGCTTACTACCTCCTACGAGCAGTACTTC
>.|13|TRBJ1-5|.|TRBV6-2/TRBV6-3
CASSYLQNQPQHF
TGTGCCAGCAGTTATCTGCAGAATCAGCCCCAGCATTTT
>.|17|TRBJ2-2|TRBD2|TRBV28
CASSPLWTSGRVGELFF
TGTGCCAGCAGTCCCCTTTGGACTAGCGGGAGGGTAGGGGAGCTGTTTTTT
>.|16|TRBJ2-7|.|TRBV6-1
CASSEPRVYGTYEQYF
TGTGCCAGCAGTGAACCAAGGGTATATGGGACTTACGAGCAGTACTTC
>.|13|TRBJ1-1|.|TRBV30
CAWRGTLNTEAFF
TGTGCCTGGAGAGGGACACTGAACACTGAAGCTTTCTTT
>.|16|TRBJ2-1|TRBD1|TRBV7-2
CASSAKTGFRYNEQFF
TGTGCCAGCAGCGCGAAGACAGGGTTTCGTTACAATGAGCAGTTCTTC
>.|14|TRBJ2-7|.|TRBV27
CASSQRFGNDEQYF
TGTGCCAGCAGTCAGCGGTTTGGTAACGACGAGCAGTACTTC
>.|14|TRBJ2-7|.|TRBV19
CASSMRAGSYEQYF
TGTGCCAGTAGTATGAGAGCAGGGTCCTACGAGCAGTACTTC